The present T cell receptor beta chain was sequenced within a study of cytomegalovirus exposure and HLA in healthy donors. Healthy people donating bone marrow made up the donors. Donors likely had unrecorded immune exposures despite being nominally healthy when sampled. With respect to this clone: The antigen remains undetermined.

Findings and limits, study-wide: A later analysis found common viral pathogens apparently linked to several of the most significant clusters. Accounts indicate the classifier identified cytomegalovirus status with strong specificity and sensitivity.

There are 11 residues in the CDR3. CDR1 is MDHEN, CDR2 SYDVKM, per germline. V lost 7 bases to trimming and J lost 2 bases, with 6 bases between them. The PCR used 60 Vbeta and 13 Jbeta primers. The repertoire was sequenced with immunoSEQ multiplex PCR; TCRdb's copy has only in-frame clones and lacks some. The sample lists roughly 100,000 clones, 70% to 80% occurring once. The chain has TRBV28 and TRBJ2-7; D unclear. This clonotype was sampled from a female donor in good health and CMV-seronegative. Sequencing was carried out using PBMCs. CDR3 amino acids: CASTNPYEQYF. The CDR3 DNA follows: TGTGCCAGCACTAATCCCTACGAGCAGTACTTC.